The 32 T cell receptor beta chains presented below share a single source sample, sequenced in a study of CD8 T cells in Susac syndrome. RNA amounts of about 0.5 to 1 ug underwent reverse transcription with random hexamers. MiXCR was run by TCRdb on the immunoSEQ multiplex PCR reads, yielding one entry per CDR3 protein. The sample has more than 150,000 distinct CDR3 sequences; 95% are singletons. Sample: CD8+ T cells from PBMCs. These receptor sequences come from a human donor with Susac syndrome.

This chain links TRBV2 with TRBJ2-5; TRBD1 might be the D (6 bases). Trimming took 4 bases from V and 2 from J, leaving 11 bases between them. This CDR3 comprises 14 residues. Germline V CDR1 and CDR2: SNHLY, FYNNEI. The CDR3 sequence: CASSVRQAQETQYF. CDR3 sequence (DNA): TGTGCCAGCAGTGTCAGACAGGCTCAAGAGACCCAGTACTTC.

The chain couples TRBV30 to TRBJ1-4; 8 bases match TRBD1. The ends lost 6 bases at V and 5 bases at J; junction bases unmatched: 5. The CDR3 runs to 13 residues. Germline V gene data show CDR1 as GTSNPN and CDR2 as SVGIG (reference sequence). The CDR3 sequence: CACPTGENEKLFF. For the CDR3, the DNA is TGTGCCTGCCCGACAGGGGAAAATGAAAAACTGTTTTTT.

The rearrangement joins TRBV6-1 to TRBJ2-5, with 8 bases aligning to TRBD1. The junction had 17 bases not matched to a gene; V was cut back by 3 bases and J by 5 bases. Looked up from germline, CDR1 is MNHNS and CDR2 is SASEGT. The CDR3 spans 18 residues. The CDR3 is CASSETSGGPPVGETQYF. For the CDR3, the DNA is TGTGCCAGCAGTGAGACGTCAGGGGGCCCCCCGGTTGGGGAGACCCAGTACTTC.

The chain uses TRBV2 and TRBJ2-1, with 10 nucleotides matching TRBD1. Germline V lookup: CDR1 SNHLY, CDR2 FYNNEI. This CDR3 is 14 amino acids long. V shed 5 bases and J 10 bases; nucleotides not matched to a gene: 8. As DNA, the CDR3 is TGTGCCAGCAGTTCCGGGACAGGGGTGTACGAGCAGTTCTTC. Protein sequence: CASSSGTGVYEQFF.

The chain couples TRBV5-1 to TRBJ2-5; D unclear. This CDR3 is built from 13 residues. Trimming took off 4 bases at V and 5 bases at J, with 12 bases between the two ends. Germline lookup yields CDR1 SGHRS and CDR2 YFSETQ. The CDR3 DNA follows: TGCGCCAGCAGCCTAAGAGGAACGGAGACCCAGTACTTC. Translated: CASSLRGTETQYF.

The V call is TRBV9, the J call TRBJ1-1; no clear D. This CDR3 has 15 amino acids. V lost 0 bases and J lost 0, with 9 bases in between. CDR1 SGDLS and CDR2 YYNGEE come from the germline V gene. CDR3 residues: CASSVAEKMNTEAFF. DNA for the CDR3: TGTGCCAGCAGCGTAGCTGAGAAAATGAACACTGAAGCTTTCTTT.

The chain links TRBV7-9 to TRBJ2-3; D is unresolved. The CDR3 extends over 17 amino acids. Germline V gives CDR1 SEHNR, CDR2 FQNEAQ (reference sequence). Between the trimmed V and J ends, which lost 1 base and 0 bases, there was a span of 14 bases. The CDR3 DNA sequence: TGTGCCAGCAGCTTAGGAGATGCAGTCTTTAGCACAGATACGCAGTATTTT. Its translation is CASSLGDAVFSTDTQYF.

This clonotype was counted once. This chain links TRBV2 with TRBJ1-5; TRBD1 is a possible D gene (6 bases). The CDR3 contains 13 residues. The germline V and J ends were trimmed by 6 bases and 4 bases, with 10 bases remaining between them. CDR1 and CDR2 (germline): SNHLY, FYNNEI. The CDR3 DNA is TGTGCCAGCAGGTCCGACAGGAATCAGCCCCAGCATTTT. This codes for CASRSDRNQPQHF.

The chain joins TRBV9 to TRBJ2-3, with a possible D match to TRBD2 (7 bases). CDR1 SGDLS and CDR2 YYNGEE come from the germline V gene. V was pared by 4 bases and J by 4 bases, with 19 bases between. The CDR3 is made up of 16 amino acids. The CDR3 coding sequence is TGTGCCAGCAGCCCCGAAGGGGGGGGGCCGGCAGATACGCAGTATTTT. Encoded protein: CASSPEGGGPADTQYF.

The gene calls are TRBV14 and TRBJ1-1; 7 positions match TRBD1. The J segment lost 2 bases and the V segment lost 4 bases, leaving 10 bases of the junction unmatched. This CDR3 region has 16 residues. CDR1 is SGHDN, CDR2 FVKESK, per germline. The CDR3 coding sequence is TGTGCCAGCAGCCCCCTCGGGACAGTCCTTAACACTGAAGCTTTCTTT. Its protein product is CASSPLGTVLNTEAFF. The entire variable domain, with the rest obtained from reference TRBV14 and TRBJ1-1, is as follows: EAGVTQFPSHSVIEKGQTVTLRCDPISGHDNLYWYRRVMGKEIKFLLHFVKESKQDESGMPNNRFLAERTGGTYSTLKVQPAELEDSGVYFCASSPLGTVLNTEAFFGQGTRLTVV.

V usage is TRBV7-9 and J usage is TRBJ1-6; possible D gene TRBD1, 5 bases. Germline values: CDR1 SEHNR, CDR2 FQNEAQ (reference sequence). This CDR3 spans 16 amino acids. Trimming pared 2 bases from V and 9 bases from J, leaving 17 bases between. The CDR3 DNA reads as TGTGCCAGCAGCTTATTTAAGGGGCAGTTAAGTTCACCCCTCCACTTT. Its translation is CASSLFKGQLSSPLHF. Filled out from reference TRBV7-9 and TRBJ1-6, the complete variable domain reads DTGVSQNPRHKITKRGQNVTFRCDPISEHNRLYWYRQTLGQGPEFLTYFQNEAQLEKSRLLSDRFSAERPKGSFSTLEIQRTEQGDSAMYLCASSLFKGQLSSPLHFGNGTRLTVT.

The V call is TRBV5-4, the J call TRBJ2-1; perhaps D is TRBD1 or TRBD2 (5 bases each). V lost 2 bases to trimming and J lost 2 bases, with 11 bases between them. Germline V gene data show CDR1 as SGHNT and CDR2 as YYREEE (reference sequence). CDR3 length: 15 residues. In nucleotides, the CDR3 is TGTGCCAGCAGCTTTGGGACCCTGACCTACAATGAGCAGTTCTTC. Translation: CASSFGTLTYNEQFF.

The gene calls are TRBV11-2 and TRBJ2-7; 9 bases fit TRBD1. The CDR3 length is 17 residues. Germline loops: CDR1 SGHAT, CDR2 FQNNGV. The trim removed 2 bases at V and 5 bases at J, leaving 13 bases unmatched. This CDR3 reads CASSLTAMGQGVHEQYF. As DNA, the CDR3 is TGTGCCAGCAGCTTAACAGCGATGGGACAGGGTGTCCACGAGCAGTACTTC. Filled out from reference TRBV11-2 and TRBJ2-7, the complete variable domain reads EAGVAQSPRYKIIEKRQSVAFWCNPISGHATLYWYQQILGQGPKLLIQFQNNGVVDDSQLPKDRFSAERLKGVDSTLKIQPAKLEDSAVYLCASSLTAMGQGVHEQYFGPGTRLTVT.

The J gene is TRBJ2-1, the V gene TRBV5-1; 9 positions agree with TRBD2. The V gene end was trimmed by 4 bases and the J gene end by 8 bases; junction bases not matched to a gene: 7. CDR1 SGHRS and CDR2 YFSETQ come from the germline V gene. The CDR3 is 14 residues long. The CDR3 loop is CASSPVAGVHEQFF. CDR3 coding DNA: TGCGCCAGCAGCCCCGTAGCGGGGGTGCATGAGCAGTTCTTC. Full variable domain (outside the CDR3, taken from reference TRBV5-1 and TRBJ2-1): KAGVTQTPRYLIKTRGQQVTLSCSPISGHRSVSWYQQTPGQGLQFLFEYFSETQRNKGNFPGRFSGRQFSNSRSEMNVSTLELGDSALYLCASSPVAGVHEQFFGPGTRLTVL.

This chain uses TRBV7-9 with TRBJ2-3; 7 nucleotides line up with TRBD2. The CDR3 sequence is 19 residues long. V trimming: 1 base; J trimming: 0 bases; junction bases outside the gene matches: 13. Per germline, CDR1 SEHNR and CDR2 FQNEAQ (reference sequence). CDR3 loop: CASSLEPSGYWGSTDTQYF. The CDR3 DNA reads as TGTGCCAGCAGCTTAGAACCTAGCGGATACTGGGGAAGCACAGATACGCAGTATTTT.

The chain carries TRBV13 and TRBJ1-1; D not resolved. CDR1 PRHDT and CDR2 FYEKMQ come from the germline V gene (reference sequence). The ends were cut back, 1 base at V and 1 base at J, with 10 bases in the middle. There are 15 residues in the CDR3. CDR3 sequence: CASSLEVDGNTEAFF. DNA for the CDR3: TGTGCCAGCAGCTTAGAGGTTGACGGGAACACTGAAGCTTTCTTT.

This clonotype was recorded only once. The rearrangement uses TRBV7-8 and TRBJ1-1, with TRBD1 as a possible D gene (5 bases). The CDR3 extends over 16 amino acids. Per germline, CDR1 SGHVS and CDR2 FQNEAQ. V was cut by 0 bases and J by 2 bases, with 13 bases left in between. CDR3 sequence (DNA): TGTGCCAGCAGCTTAGCGCGGGGGATTACAAACACTGAAGCTTTCTTT. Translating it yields CASSLARGITNTEAFF.

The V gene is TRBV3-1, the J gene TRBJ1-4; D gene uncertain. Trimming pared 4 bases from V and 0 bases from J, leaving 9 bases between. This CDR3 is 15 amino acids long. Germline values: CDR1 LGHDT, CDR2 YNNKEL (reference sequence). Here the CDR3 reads CASSPAGATNEKLFF. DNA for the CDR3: TGTGCCAGCAGCCCGGCAGGAGCAACTAATGAAAAACTGTTTTTT. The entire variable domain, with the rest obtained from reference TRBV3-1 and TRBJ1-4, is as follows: DTAVSQTPKYLVTQMGNDKSIKCEQNLGHDTMYWYKQDSKKFLKIMFSYNNKELIINETVPNRFSPKSPDKAHLNLHINSLELGDSAVYFCASSPAGATNEKLFFGSGTQLSVL.

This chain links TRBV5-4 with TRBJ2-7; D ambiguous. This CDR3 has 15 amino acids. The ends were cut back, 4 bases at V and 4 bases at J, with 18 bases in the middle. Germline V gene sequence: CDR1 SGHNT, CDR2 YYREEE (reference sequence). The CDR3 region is CASSTDGSPGYEQYF. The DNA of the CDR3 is TGTGCCAGCAGCACGGACGGATCGCCCGGGTACGAGCAGTACTTC.

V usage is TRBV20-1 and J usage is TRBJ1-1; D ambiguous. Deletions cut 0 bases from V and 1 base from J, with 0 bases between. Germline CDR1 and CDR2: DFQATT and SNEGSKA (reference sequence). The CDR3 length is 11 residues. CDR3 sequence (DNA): TGCAGTGCTAGAGAGAACACTGAAGCTTTCTTT. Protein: CSARENTEAFF.

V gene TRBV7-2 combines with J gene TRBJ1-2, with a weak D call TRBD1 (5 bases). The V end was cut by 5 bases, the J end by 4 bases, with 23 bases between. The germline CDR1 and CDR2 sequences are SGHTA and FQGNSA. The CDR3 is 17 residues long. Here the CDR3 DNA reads TGTGCCAGCAGCGCACGTGCCATGCGACAGATACCCTATGGCTACACCTTC. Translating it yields CASSARAMRQIPYGYTF.

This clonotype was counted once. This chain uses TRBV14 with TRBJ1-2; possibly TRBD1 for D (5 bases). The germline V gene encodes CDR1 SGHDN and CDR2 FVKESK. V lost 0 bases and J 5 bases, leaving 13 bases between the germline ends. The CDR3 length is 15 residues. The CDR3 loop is CASSQDQRRGYGYTF. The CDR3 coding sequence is TGTGCCAGCAGCCAAGATCAACGAAGGGGTTATGGCTACACCTTC.

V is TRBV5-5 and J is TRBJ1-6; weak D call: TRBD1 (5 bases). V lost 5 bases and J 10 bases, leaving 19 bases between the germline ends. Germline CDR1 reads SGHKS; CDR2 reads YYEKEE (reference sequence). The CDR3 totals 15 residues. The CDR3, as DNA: TGTGCCAGCAGGCTTCAAGGGGCTGACGAATCACCCCTCCACTTT. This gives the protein CASRLQGADESPLHF.

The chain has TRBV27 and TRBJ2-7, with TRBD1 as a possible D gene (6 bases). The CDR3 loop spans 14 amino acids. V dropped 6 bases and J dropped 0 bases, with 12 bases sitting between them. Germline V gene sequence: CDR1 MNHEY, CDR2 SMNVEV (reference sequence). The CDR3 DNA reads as TGTGCCAGCAGCCCCCCGGACAGCTCCTACGAGCAGTACTTC. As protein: CASSPPDSSYEQYF.

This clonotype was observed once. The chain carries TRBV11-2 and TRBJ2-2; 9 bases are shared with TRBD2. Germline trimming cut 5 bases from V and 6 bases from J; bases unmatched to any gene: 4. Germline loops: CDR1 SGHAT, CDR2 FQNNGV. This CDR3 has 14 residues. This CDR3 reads CASSVSGRPGELFF. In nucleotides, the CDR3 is TGTGCCAGCAGCGTTAGCGGGAGACCCGGGGAGCTGTTTTTT.

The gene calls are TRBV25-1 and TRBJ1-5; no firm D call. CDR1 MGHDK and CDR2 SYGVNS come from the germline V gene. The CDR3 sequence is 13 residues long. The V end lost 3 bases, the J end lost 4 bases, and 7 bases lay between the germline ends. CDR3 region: CASSDLGNQPQHF. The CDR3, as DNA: TGTGCCAGCAGTGATTTAGGAAATCAGCCCCAGCATTTT.

The CDR3 DNA sequence: TGTGCCAGCAGCTTAACTACCGGGACCCCTCTGAACACTGAAGCTTTCTTT. This gives the protein CASSLTTGTPLNTEAFF. This chain links TRBV7-2 with TRBJ1-1; D perhaps matches TRBD1 (5 bases). CDR3 size: 17 residues. Germline V CDR1 and CDR2: SGHTA, FQGNSA. V was clipped by 2 bases and J by 0 bases, with 16 bases between them.

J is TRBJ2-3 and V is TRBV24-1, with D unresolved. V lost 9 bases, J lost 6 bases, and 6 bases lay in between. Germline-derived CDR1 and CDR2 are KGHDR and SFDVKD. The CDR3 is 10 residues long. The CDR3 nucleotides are TGTGCCACCGGCAGGGATACGCAGTATTTT. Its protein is CATGRDTQYF.

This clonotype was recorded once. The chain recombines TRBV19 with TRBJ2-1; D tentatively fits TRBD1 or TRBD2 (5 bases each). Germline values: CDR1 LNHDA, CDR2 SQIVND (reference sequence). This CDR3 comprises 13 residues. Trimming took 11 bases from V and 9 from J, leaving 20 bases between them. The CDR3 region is CASTSGAGGEQFF. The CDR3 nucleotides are TGTGCCTCGACCTCCGGGGCTGGGGGTGAGCAGTTCTTC. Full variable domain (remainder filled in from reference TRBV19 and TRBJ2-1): DGGITQSPKYLFRKEGQNVTLSCEQNLNHDAMYWYRQDPGQGLRLIYYSQIVNDFQKGDIAEGYSVSREKKESFPLTVTSAQKNPTAFYLCASTSGAGGEQFFGPGTRLTVL.

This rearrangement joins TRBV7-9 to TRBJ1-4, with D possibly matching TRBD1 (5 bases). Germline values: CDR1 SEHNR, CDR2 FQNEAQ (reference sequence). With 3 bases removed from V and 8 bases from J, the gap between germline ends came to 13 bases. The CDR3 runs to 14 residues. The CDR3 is CASSLGGYYEKLFF. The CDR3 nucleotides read TGTGCCAGCAGCTTGGGGGGATACTACGAAAAACTGTTTTTT.

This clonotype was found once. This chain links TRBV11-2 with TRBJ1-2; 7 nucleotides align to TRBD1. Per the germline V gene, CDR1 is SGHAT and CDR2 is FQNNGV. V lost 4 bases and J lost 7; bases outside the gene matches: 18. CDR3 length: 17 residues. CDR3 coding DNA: TGTGCCAGCAGCTCAATCCCGACAGGGAAGGTGTCTGGTGGCTACACCTTC. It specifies CASSSIPTGKVSGGYTF.

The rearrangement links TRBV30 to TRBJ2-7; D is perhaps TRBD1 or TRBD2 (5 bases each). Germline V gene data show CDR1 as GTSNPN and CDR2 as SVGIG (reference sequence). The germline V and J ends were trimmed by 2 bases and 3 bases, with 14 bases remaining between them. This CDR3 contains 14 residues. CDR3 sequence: CAWSYGAGDYEQYF. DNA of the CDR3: TGTGCCTGGAGTTACGGGGCAGGCGACTACGAGCAGTACTTC.